This TCR beta chain is drawn from a study of blood T cell repertoires in COVID-19. TCRdb's table, derived via immunoSEQ multiplex PCR, lists solely in-frame clones and lacks some. The top ten hold around 4.8% of the sample, which has tens of thousands of clones, 80% to 90% seen once. This CDR3 contains 17 residues. J was trimmed by 7 bases and V by 1 base; bases with no gene match: 8. In germline, CDR1 is LGHNA, CDR2 YSLEER. Sequenced material: peripheral blood. The genes are TRBV4-3 and TRBJ1-4, with 11 nucleotides matching TRBD1. The sequence was collected from a man older than 75 with COVID-19, enrolled during active disease. The CDR3 DNA follows: TGCGCCAGCAGCCAAGGCGGACAGGGGGCCGGGAGTGAAAAACTGTTTTTT. Its protein is CASSQGGQGAGSEKLFF.